The 20 T cell receptor beta chains listed next were all sequenced from one sample in a study of CXCR3-negative and CXCR3-positive naive CD8 T cells. UMI-labeled 5' RACE yielded the TRB cDNA libraries. TCRdb reanalyzed the 5' RACE reads, giving one entry per CDR3 protein sequence and no DNA. The listing records approximately 41,000 distinct CDR3 sequences. Sequenced sample: memory CD8+ T cells from blood. These receptor sequences come from a human donor in good health. Some clones in this sample may be carry-over from other donors' samples.

The chain is built from TRBV2 and TRBJ2-7. The CDR3 contains 15 residues. Germline CDR1 reads SNHLY; CDR2 reads FYNNEI. The chain's CDR3 is CASSEARYFTYEQYF. Full variable domain (remainder filled in from reference TRBV2 and TRBJ2-7): EPEVTQTPSHQVTQMGQEVILRCVPISNHLYFYWYRQILGQKVEFLVSFYNNEISEKSEIFDDQFSVERPDGSNFTLKIRSTKLEDSAMYFCASSEARYFTYEQYFGPGTRLTVT.

The chain's CDR3 is CASTDILSFSGNTIYF. The rearrangement uses TRBV6-4 and TRBJ1-3; lacking DNA, the TRBD1 call made by TCRdb goes unchecked. Germline-derived CDR1 and CDR2 are MRHNA and SNTAGT. CDR3 length equals 16 residues.

The rearrangement joins TRBV7-9 to TRBJ2-7. This CDR3 is 17 amino acids long. Germline V gives CDR1 SEHNR, CDR2 FQNEAQ (reference sequence). CDR3 in amino acids: CASSLAGLEGQAYEQYF.

The V call is TRBV29-1, the J call TRBJ2-1; the D call from TCRdb, TRBD1, cannot be confirmed without DNA. This CDR3 has 13 residues. Germline-derived CDR1 and CDR2 are SQVTM and ANQGSEA. CDR3 amino acids: CSVEMDRGYEQFF.

The genes are TRBV7-9 and TRBJ2-1; checking the TCRdb D call of TRBD2 is not possible without DNA. Germline values: CDR1 SEHNR, CDR2 FQNEAQ (reference sequence). CDR3 size: 16 residues. The CDR3: CASSQRLTGPYNEQFF.

This chain joins TRBV29-1 and TRBJ2-1; TCRdb indicates TRBD2, and absent DNA this call remains unverified. Per germline, CDR1 SQVTM and CDR2 ANQGSEA. The CDR3 consists of 18 residues. CDR3 sequence: CSVERTSGGAVAYNEQFF.

The V gene is TRBV28, the J gene TRBJ1-5; TCRdb returns TRBD1, unconfirmable since there is no DNA. Germline loops: CDR1 MDHEN, CDR2 SYDVKM. The CDR3 length is 16 residues. CDR3: CASLETPAGSGQPQHF.

The chain combines TRBV20-1 with TRBJ1-2. The V gene's germline CDR1 is DFQATT and CDR2 SNEGSKA (reference sequence). This CDR3 spans 13 amino acids. CDR3 protein: CSAREVYGYGYTF.

The rearrangement joins TRBV29-1 to TRBJ2-2. There are 15 residues in the CDR3. CDR1 is SQVTM, CDR2 ANQGSEA, per germline. The CDR3 is CSVMMPSTPSGELFF.

The genes are TRBV7-9 and TRBJ2-7; TCRdb picks TRBD1, but there is no DNA to check that call. This CDR3 spans 14 amino acids. Germline values: CDR1 SEHNR, CDR2 FQNEAQ (reference sequence). The chain's CDR3 is CASSDGTGGYEQYF.

The V and J genes are TRBV28 and TRBJ1-6; the D gene TCRdb calls, TRBD1, cannot be checked with no DNA. In germline, CDR1 is MDHEN, CDR2 SYDVKM. This CDR3 has 14 residues. The CDR3 spells CASSLGQEDSPLHF.

This chain connects TRBV7-9 to TRBJ2-7; the TCRdb call, TRBD1, lacks DNA for checking. This CDR3 is built from 14 residues. Germline assignment: CDR1 SEHNR and CDR2 FQNEAQ (reference sequence). This CDR3 is CASSLVAQGYEQYF.

The gene calls are TRBV27 and TRBJ1-4; TCRdb gives TRBD1 as the D gene, but with no DNA this cannot be confirmed. Germline V gene sequence: CDR1 MNHEY, CDR2 SMNVEV (reference sequence). CDR3 length: 16 residues. The CDR3 here is CASSEDQGADYEKLFF.

The chain employs TRBV4-1 and TRBJ2-5; TCRdb selects TRBD2, and the lack of DNA leaves this call unchecked. Germline CDR1 is MGHRA and CDR2 is YSYEKL. The CDR3 length is 16 residues. The CDR3 sequence: CASSRRTSGGKETQYF.

The J gene is TRBJ1-1, the V gene TRBV20-1. From germline, CDR1 is DFQATT and CDR2 SNEGSKA (reference sequence). This CDR3 comprises 13 residues. The CDR3 loop is CSARDREVTEAFF.

This sequence joins TRBV11-3 and TRBJ2-1; there is no DNA to check the TCRdb D call of TRBD2. In germline, CDR1 is SGHNT, CDR2 YENEEA. There are 15 residues in the CDR3. The CDR3 reads CASSLRGLAGNEQFF.

This chain links TRBV7-6 with TRBJ2-5; TCRdb proposes TRBD1, but this gene call is untestable without DNA. Looked up from germline, CDR1 is SGHVS and CDR2 is FNYEAQ. The CDR3 length is 16 residues. The CDR3 sequence is CASSHRQGPFQETQYF.

V usage is TRBV6-6 and J usage is TRBJ2-5; the TRBD2 assignment by TCRdb is unverifiable without DNA. CDR1 and CDR2 (germline): MNHNY, SVGAGI (reference sequence). This CDR3 has 15 amino acids. The CDR3 loop reads CASSYGGGLRETQYF.

The chain couples TRBV6-5 to TRBJ2-3; the TCRdb call, TRBD1, lacks DNA for checking. Looked up from germline, CDR1 is MNHEY and CDR2 is SVGAGI. There are 17 residues in the CDR3. The CDR3 protein is CASSPTGTRGKGDTQYF.

This chain joins TRBV5-4 and TRBJ1-1. CDR1 and CDR2 from the germline V gene are SGHNT and YYREEE (reference sequence). This CDR3 has 17 residues. The CDR3 protein is CASSSAYISNTNTEAFF.